A single sample gave rise to the 10 T cell receptor beta chains below, sequenced in a study of T cell responses to AZD1222 COVID-19 vaccine. This table comes from immunoSEQ multiplex PCR, and its TCRdb copy is limited to in-frame clones, with some not included. The sample includes fewer than 300,000 clones, roughly 93% of them seen just once. The sequencing here drew on peripheral blood, taken on day 0 of AZD1222 vaccination. The receptors were sampled from an adult in good health.

The chain recombines TRBV7-9 with TRBJ2-7, with a weak D call TRBD1 (5 bases). CDR1 and CDR2 (germline): SEHNR, FQNEAQ (reference sequence). The ends were cut back, 5 bases at V and 2 bases at J, with 13 bases in the middle. The CDR3 loop spans 14 amino acids. CDR3 protein: CASSPPEGAYEQYF. CDR3 DNA sequence: TGTGCCAGCAGCCCACCAGAAGGGGCCTACGAGCAGTACTTC.

This clone occurred once. Other DNA sequences from this sample encode an identical CDR3 as well. The chain employs TRBV2 and TRBJ2-7; weak D call: TRBD2 (6 bases). V shed 8 bases and J shed 0 bases, with 8 bases lying between them. Germline V gene lookup returns CDR1 SNHLY and CDR2 FYNNEI. This CDR3 comprises 12 residues. The CDR3 reads CASRGDSYEQYF. The CDR3 coding sequence is TGTGCCAGCCGCGGGGACTCCTACGAGCAGTACTTC. The variable domain in full, completed from reference TRBV2 and TRBJ2-7, reads EPEVTQTPSHQVTQMGQEVILRCVPISNHLYFYWYRQILGQKVEFLVSFYNNEISEKSEIFDDQFSVERPDGSNFTLKIRSTKLEDSAMYFCASRGDSYEQYFGPGTRLTVT.

The gene calls are TRBV27 and TRBJ1-4; D is perhaps TRBD1 (5 bases). The CDR3 contains 15 residues. Germline V gene data show CDR1 as MNHEY and CDR2 as SMNVEV (reference sequence). Between the trimmed V and J ends, which lost 1 base and 7 bases, there was a span of 13 bases. CDR3 sequence reads: CASSLWGRGGEKLFF. The CDR3 DNA is TGTGCCAGCAGTTTATGGGGTAGGGGTGGTGAAAAACTGTTTTTT.

The CDR3 reads CASSQDTSGRAHEQYF. CDR3 nucleotides: TGTGCCAGCAGCCAAGATACTAGCGGGAGGGCCCACGAGCAGTACTTC. This sequence joins TRBV4-2 and TRBJ2-7, with 13 bases aligning to TRBD2. J was trimmed by 5 bases and V by 0 bases; bases with no gene match: 4. CDR3 size: 16 residues. Germline V lookup: CDR1 LGHNA, CDR2 YNFKEQ.

This chain links TRBV27 with TRBJ2-7; D is ambiguous. In germline, CDR1 is MNHEY, CDR2 SMNVEV (reference sequence). V shed 5 bases and J shed 3 bases, with 14 bases lying between them. This CDR3 has 14 amino acids. CDR3 region: CASSQESPIYEQYF. DNA of the CDR3: TGTGCCAGCAGTCAAGAAAGTCCCATCTACGAGCAGTACTTC.

The chain is built from TRBV4-1 and TRBJ2-6; 13 bases map to TRBD2. The CDR3 runs to 19 residues. The junction had 9 bases not matched to a gene; V was cut back by 3 bases and J by 4 bases. Germline-derived CDR1 and CDR2 are MGHRA and YSYEKL. DNA of the CDR3: TGCGCCAGCAGCCAGCCCCGACTAGCGGGGGGCCCCGGGGCCAACGTCCTGACTTTC. It encodes CASSQPRLAGGPGANVLTF.

CDR3: CASSLVPNTEAFF. As DNA, the CDR3 is TGTGCCAGCAGCTTAGTACCCAACACTGAAGCTTTCTTT. The chain links TRBV7-9 to TRBJ1-1; D is undetermined. Germline lookup yields CDR1 SEHNR and CDR2 FQNEAQ (reference sequence). V lost 1 base, J lost 2 bases, and 5 bases lay in between. CDR3 length: 13 amino acids. The complete variable domain, with remaining parts taken from reference TRBV7-9 and TRBJ1-1, reads DTGVSQNPRHKITKRGQNVTFRCDPISEHNRLYWYRQTLGQGPEFLTYFQNEAQLEKSRLLSDRFSAERPKGSFSTLEIQRTEQGDSAMYLCASSLVPNTEAFFGQGTRLTVV.

The genes are TRBV27 and TRBJ1-1; no reliable D call. The CDR3 is made up of 14 amino acids. V lost 0 bases to trimming and J lost 6 bases, with 11 bases between them. Germline CDR1 and CDR2: MNHEY and SMNVEV (reference sequence). The CDR3 DNA sequence: TGTGCCAGCAGTTTATCGTATGGGATCGCTGAAGCTTTCTTT. It yields the protein CASSLSYGIAEAFF.

The gene calls are TRBV10-3 and TRBJ2-1, with unresolved D. The length of the CDR3 is 13 residues. CDR1 ENHRY and CDR2 SYGVKD come from the germline V gene. V was clipped by 8 bases and J by 0 bases, with 8 bases between them. In nucleotides, the CDR3 is TGTGCCATCGCTATGAACTCCTACAATGAGCAGTTCTTC. Residues: CAIAMNSYNEQFF.

This sequence joins TRBV9 and TRBJ1-3, with D unresolved. Deletions cut 1 base from V and 2 bases from J, with 10 bases between. The CDR3 loop spans 15 amino acids. Germline V gene sequence: CDR1 SGDLS, CDR2 YYNGEE. CDR3 protein: CASSVSDFTGNTIYF. The DNA of the CDR3 is TGTGCCAGCAGCGTATCGGACTTCACTGGAAACACCATATATTTT.